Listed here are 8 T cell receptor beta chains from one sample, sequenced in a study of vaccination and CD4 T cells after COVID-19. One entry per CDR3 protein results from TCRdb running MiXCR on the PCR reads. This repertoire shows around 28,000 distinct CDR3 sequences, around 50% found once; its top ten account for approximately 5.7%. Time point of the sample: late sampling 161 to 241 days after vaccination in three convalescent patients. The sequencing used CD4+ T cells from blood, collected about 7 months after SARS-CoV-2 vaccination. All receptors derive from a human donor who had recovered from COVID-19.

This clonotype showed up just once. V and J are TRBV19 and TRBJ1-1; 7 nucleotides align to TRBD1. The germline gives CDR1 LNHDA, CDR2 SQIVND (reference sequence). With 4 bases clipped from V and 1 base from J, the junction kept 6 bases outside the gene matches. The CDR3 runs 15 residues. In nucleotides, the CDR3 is TGTGCCAGTAGTACCCGACAGGGAGAGAACACTGAAGCTTTCTTT. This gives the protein CASSTRQGENTEAFF.

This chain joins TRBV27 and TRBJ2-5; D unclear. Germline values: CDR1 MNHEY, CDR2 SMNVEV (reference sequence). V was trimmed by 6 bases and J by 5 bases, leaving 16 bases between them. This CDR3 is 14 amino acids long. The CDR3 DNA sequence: TGTGCCAGCAGACTCGACACCGCATGGGAGACCCAGTACTTC. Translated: CASRLDTAWETQYF.

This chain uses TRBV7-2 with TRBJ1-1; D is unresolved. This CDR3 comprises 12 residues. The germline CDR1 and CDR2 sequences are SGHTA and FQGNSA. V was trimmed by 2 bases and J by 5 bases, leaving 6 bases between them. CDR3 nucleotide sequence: TGTGCCAGCAGCTTATTGGGGACTGAAGCTTTCTTT. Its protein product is CASSLLGTEAFF.

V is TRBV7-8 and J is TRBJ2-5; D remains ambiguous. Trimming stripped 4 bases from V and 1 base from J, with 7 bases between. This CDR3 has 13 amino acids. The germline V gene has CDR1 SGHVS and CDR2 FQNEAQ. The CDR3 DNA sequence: TGTGCCAGCAGCTCCCGGGCCCAAGAGACCCAGTACTTC. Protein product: CASSSRAQETQYF.

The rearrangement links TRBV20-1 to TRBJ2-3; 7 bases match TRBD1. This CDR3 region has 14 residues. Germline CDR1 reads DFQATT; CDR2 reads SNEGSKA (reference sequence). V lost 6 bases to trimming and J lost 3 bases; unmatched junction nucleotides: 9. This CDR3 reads CSAVRQGRTDTQYF. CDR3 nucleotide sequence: TGCAGTGCGGTAAGACAGGGAAGGACAGATACGCAGTATTTT.

As DNA, the CDR3 is TGTGCCACCAGCAGAGATCTAGGCAGTTATCAGCCCCAGCATTTT. Translating it yields CATSRDLGSYQPQHF. The chain is built from TRBV15 and TRBJ1-5; D is unclear. Between the trimmed V and J ends, which lost 0 bases and 5 bases, there was a span of 11 bases. Per the germline V gene, CDR1 is LNHNV and CDR2 is YYDKDF (reference sequence). The CDR3 loop spans 15 amino acids.

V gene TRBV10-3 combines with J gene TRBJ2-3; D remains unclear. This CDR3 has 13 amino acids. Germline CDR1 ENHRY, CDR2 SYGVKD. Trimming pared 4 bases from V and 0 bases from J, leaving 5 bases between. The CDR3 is CAISGPSTDTQYF. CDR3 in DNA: TGTGCCATCAGTGGGCCTAGCACAGATACGCAGTATTTT.

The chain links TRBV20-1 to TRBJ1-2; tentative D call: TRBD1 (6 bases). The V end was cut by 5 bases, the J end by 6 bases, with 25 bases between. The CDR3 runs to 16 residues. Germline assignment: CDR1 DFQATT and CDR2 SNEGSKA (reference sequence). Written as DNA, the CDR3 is TGCAGTGCTCCAGGGGTACCCCCCAAAACGGAAAATGGCTACACCTTC. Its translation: CSAPGVPPKTENGYTF.